A selection of T cell receptor beta chains follows, all from one sample in a study of cytomegalovirus exposure and HLA in healthy donors. Profiled with immunoSEQ multiplex PCR; TCRdb holds only in-frame clones, not every one. This sample contains around 80,000 clones. The specimen was PBMCs. The source of these receptors is a man aged 35 to 55 in good health and CMV-seronegative. The CDR3 runs from the conserved cysteine through the conserved F or W.

TRBJ2-2 | TRBV19 | CASSIPLWDRALNTGELFF
TRBJ2-6 | TRBV21-1 | CASSAAGGSSGANVLTF
TRBJ2-3 | TRBV11-2 | CASSLEAGTTNTQYF
TRBJ2-1 | TRBV10-1 | CASSRGGLAYNEQFF
TRBJ1-2 | TRBV28 | CASITGDYGYTF
TRBJ1-2 | TRBV27 | CASSLSSLNRNDNYGYTF
TRBJ1-2 | TRBV18 | CASSPGQTVNYGYTF
TRBJ2-1 | TRBV6-4 | CASSDSSDSNEQFF
TRBJ2-2 | TRBV7-8 | CASSPKTGVHTGELFF
TRBJ1-1 | TRBV19 | CASSPPDRNTEAFF
TRBJ2-3 | TRBV9 | CASSVAGQGNLDTQYF
TRBJ2-5 | TRBV28 | CASSSSGGLQETQYF
TRBJ2-7 | TRBV14 | CASSQLGMQGLYEQYF
TRBJ1-2 | TRBV28 | CASRPTGLGDGYTF
TRBJ1-2 | TRBV19 | CASSIERGQGYTF
TRBJ2-7 | TRBV29-1 | CSVEGRGWGEQYF
TRBJ2-2 | TRBV5-4 | CASSVPRGHPGELFF
TRBJ2-3 | TRBV30 | CAWSSKEAGANTDTQYF
TRBJ1-3 | TRBV4-3 | CASSLTGGSSGNTIYF
TRBJ2-1 | TRBV27 | CASSFDPPEHRGYNEQFF
TRBJ2-6 | TRBV28 | CASSFPGTAWPGANVLTF
TRBJ2-3 | TRBV2 | CASSASTGTTDTQYF
TRBJ1-2 | TRBV19 | CASSPRTGGAPFGYTF
TRBJ1-1 | TRBV7-2 | CASSLRTAEAFF
TRBJ2-1 | TRBV27 | CASSPTTRSAAHNEQFF
TRBJ1-3 | TRBV4-1 | CASSQKSRDGGGPGNTIYF
TRBJ1-5 | TRBV29-1 | CSAQGGGSNQPQHF
TRBJ2-3 | TRBV27 | CASSSLTSGLTDTQYF
TRBJ1-3 | TRBV30 | CAWSLQGQVISGNTIYF
NA | TRBV4-3 | CASSHRTSGGYEQYF
TRBJ1-2 | TRBV7-2 | CASSYLDSRGNYGYTF
TRBJ2-2 | TRBV18 | CASSPPSGNTGELFF